These 12 T cell receptor beta chains share one sample of origin, sequenced in a study of graft-versus-host responses after intestinal transplantation. These receptors have no known antigen. Only in-frame clones appear in the TCRdb table, and some are missing; sequencing was by immunoSEQ multiplex PCR. The sample comprises fewer than 130,000 clones, 90% to 95% of which are singletons, and around 0.55% rests with the top ten. The starting material was unstimulated CD8+ T cells sorted from spleen or lymph node cells, obtained before intestinal transplant. These receptors were collected from a human donor who received an intestinal transplant.

The V and J genes are TRBV2 and TRBJ2-1, with 11 bases fitting TRBD2. In germline, CDR1 is SNHLY, CDR2 FYNNEI. V trimming: 6 bases; J trimming: 8 bases; junction bases outside the gene matches: 6. The CDR3 contains 14 residues. The CDR3 DNA sequence: TGTGCCAGCAGACCCGGGACTAGCGGATATGAGCAGTTCTTC. It translates to CASRPGTSGYEQFF.

The chain combines TRBV21-1 with TRBJ1-1; no DNA check was done on the table's D call, TRBD1. TRBV21-1 is termed a pseudogene. The CDR3 is 14 amino acids. CDR3 loop: CASRTASLNTEAFF. The CDR3 DNA reads TGTGCCAGCAGGACAGCATCTCTGAACACTGAAGCTTTCTTT.

V gene TRBV13 combines with J gene TRBJ2-1; D gene unclear. CDR1 and CDR2 (germline): PRHDT, FYEKMQ (reference sequence). Trimming stripped 3 bases from V and 0 bases from J, with 9 bases between. The CDR3 runs 15 residues. CDR3 region: CASSFVTASYNEQFF. The CDR3 DNA reads as TGTGCCAGCAGCTTCGTAACAGCCTCCTACAATGAGCAGTTCTTC.

In this sample, this clone turned up once. This sequence joins TRBV18 and TRBJ2-5; D uncertain. With the DNA end fitting TRBJ2-7 better, the J assignment may be wrong. Germline CDR1 reads KGHSH; CDR2 reads LQKENI. This CDR3 spans 13 amino acids. DNA of the CDR3: TGTGCCAGCTCAGCACGAGGCTCCTACGAGCAGTACTTC. Protein sequence: CASSARGSYEQYF.

The chain employs TRBV2 and TRBJ1-1; a possible D gene is TRBD1 (6 bases). Per germline, CDR1 SNHLY and CDR2 FYNNEI. This CDR3 has 15 residues. Trimming stripped 8 bases from V and 3 bases from J, with 19 bases between. The CDR3 is CASEFGGGLDTEAFF. The DNA for the CDR3 is TGTGCCAGCGAGTTCGGGGGGGGGCTCGACACTGAAGCTTTCTTT.

The chain joins TRBV27 to TRBJ2-7; a weak D match, TRBD1 (5 bases). This CDR3 has 12 residues. The germline V gene has CDR1 MNHEY and CDR2 SMNVEV (reference sequence). The V and J ends lost 3 bases and 5 bases respectively, with 8 bases between them. The CDR3 sequence is CASSFVGDEQYF. CDR3 nucleotide sequence: TGTGCCAGCAGTTTTGTAGGGGACGAGCAGTACTTC.

The genes are TRBV19 and TRBJ1-5; a possible D gene is TRBD1 (5 bases). Trimming pared 5 bases from V and 7 bases from J, leaving 15 bases between. The CDR3 covers 14 residues. CDR1 is LNHDA and CDR2 is SQIVND in the germline V gene (reference sequence). CDR3 sequence (DNA): TGTGCCAGTAGTGCAAAGACCGGGGGGCAGCCCCAGCATTTT. The encoded protein is CASSAKTGGQPQHF.

The chain couples TRBV5-4 to TRBJ2-7; 11 bases are a match to TRBD1. Trimming cost V 3 bases and J 4 bases; bases outside gene matches: 6. From germline, CDR1 is SGHNT and CDR2 YYREEE (reference sequence). There are 15 residues in the CDR3. For the CDR3, the DNA is TGTGCCAGCAGCTCCATGGGGACAGGGGGATACGAGCAGTACTTC. Translation: CASSSMGTGGYEQYF.

The gene calls are TRBV11-2 and TRBJ1-1; D unclear. Trimming stripped 1 base from V and 0 bases from J, with 9 bases between. CDR1 is SGHAT, CDR2 FQNNGV, per germline. CDR3 length: 15 residues. CDR3 amino acids: CASSLVRQLNTEAFF. CDR3 DNA sequence: TGTGCCAGCAGCTTAGTACGGCAGTTGAACACTGAAGCTTTCTTT.

This rearrangement joins TRBV4-1 to TRBJ2-2; 8 nucleotides line up with TRBD2. The CDR3 sequence is 17 residues long. The germline gives CDR1 MGHRA, CDR2 YSYEKL. The trim removed 2 bases at V and 3 bases at J, leaving 8 bases unmatched. CDR3 amino acids: CASSQYGAGGYTGELFF. CDR3 DNA sequence: TGCGCCAGCAGCCAATATGGGGCGGGAGGATACACCGGGGAGCTGTTTTTT.

The J gene is TRBJ2-4, the V gene TRBV5-4; a possible D gene is TRBD2 (6 bases). The length of the CDR3 is 12 residues. Germline lookup yields CDR1 SGHNT and CDR2 YYREEE (reference sequence). The germline V and J ends were trimmed by 7 bases and 6 bases, with 11 bases remaining between them. The CDR3 sequence: CASGDLANIQYF. The DNA for the CDR3 is TGTGCCAGCGGGGACTTAGCAAACATTCAGTACTTC.

J is TRBJ2-7 and V is TRBV19; D unclear. The CDR3 is 14 residues long. CDR1 is LNHDA, CDR2 SQIVND, per germline (reference sequence). The V end was cut by 3 bases, the J end by 2 bases, with 11 bases between. The CDR3 protein is CASSMNPIPYEQYF. In nucleotides, the CDR3 is TGTGCCAGTAGTATGAACCCTATACCCTACGAGCAGTACTTC.